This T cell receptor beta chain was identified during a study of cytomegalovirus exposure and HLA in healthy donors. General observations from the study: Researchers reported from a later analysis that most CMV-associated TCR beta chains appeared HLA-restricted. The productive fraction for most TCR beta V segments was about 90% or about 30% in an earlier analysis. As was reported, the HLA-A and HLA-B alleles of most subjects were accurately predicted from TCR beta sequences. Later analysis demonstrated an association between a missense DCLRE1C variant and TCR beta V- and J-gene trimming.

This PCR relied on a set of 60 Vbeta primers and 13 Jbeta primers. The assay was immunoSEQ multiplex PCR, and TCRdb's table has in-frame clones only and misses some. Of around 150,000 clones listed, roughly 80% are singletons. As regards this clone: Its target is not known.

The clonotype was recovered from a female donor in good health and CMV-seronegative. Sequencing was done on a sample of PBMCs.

As DNA, the CDR3 is TGCAGCGTAGGCGGACAGGGGACATGGGGCTATGGCTACACCTTC. Encoded protein: CSVGGQGTWGYGYTF. The rearrangement links TRBV29-1 to TRBJ1-2, with 9 bases fitting TRBD1. The CDR3 contains 15 residues. CDR1 is SQVTM, CDR2 ANQGSEA, per germline. V was clipped by 6 bases and J by 4 bases; unmatched bases: 12.